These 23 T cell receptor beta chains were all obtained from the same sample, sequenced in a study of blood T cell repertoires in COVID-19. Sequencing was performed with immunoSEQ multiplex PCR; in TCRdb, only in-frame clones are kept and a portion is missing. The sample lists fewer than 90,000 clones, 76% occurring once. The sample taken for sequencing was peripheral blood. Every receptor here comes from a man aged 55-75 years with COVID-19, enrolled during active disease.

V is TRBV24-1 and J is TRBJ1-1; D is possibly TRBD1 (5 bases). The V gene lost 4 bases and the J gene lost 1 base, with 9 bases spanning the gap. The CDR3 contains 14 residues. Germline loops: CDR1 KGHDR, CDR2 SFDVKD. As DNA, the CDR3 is TGTGCCACCAGTGAGGGGGGGAGGAACACTGAAGCTTTCTTT. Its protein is CATSEGGRNTEAFF.

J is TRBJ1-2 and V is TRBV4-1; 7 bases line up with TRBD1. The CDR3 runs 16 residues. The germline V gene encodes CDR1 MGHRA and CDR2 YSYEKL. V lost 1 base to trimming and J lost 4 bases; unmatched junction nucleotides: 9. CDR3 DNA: TGCGCCAGCAGCCAAGCGGAGGGGGCTTTTAGCTATGGCTACACCTTC. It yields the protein CASSQAEGAFSYGYTF.

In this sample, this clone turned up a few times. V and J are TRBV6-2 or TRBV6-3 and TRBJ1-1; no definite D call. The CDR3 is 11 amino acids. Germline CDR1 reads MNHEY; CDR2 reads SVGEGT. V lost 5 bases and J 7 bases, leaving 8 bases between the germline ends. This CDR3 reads CASSLSSEAFF. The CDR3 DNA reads TGTGCCAGCAGTCTGAGTAGTGAAGCTTTCTTT.

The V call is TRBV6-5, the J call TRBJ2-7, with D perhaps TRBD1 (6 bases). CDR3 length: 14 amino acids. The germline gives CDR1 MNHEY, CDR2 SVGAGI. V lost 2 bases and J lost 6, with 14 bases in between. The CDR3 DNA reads TGTGCCAGCAGTTACGCCCCAGGGGCTTCCGAGCAGTACTTC. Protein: CASSYAPGASEQYF.

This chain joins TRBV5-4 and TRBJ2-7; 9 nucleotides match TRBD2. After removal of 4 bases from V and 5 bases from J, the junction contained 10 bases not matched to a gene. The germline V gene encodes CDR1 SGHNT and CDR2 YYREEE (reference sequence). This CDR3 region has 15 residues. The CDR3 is CASSEPGRGGDEQYF. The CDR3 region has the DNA TGTGCCAGCAGCGAGCCCGGCCGCGGGGGGGACGAGCAGTACTTC.

The CDR3 region is CASSLFGSGANVLTF. CDR3 in DNA: TGTGCCAGCAGCCTTTTCGGCTCTGGGGCCAACGTCCTGACTTTC. The V gene is TRBV5-5, the J gene TRBJ2-6, with D hard to call. The germline V gene encodes CDR1 SGHKS and CDR2 YYEKEE (reference sequence). The V and J ends lost 4 bases and 0 bases respectively, with 8 bases between them. The CDR3 has 15 residues.

The chain's CDR3 is CASSETQVGAQPQHF. Written as DNA, the CDR3 is TGTGCCAGCAGTGAAACTCAGGTTGGTGCTCAGCCCCAGCATTTT. This chain uses TRBV2 with TRBJ1-5; D gene uncertain. V was pared by 2 bases and J by 6 bases, with 14 bases between. CDR3 length: 15 residues. Germline CDR1 and CDR2: SNHLY and FYNNEI.

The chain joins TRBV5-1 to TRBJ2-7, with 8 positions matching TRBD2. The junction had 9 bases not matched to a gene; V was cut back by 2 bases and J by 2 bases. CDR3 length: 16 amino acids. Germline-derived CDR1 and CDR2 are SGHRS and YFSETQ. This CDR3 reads CASSLNPGLGTYEQYF. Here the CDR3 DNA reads TGCGCCAGCAGCTTAAACCCGGGACTAGGGACCTACGAGCAGTACTTC.

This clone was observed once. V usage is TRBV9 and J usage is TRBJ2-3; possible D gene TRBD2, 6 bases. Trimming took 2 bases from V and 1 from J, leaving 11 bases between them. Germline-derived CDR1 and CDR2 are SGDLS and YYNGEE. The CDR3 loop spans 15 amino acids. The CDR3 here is CASSVGTGGTDTQYF. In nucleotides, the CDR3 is TGTGCCAGCAGCGTGGGGACGGGAGGCACAGATACGCAGTATTTT.

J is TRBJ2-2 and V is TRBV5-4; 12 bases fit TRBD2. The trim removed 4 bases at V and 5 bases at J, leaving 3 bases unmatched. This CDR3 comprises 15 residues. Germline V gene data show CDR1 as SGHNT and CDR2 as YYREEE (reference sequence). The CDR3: CASSRLAGGTGELFF. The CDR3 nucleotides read TGTGCCAGCAGCCGCCTAGCGGGGGGGACCGGGGAGCTGTTTTTT.

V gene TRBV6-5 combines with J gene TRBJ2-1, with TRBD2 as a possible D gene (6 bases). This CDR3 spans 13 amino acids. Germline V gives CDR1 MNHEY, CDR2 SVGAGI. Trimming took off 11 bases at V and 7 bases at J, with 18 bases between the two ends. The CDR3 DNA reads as TGTGCCGGAAGCCCTATACGGGGGAATGAGCAGTTCTTC. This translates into CAGSPIRGNEQFF.

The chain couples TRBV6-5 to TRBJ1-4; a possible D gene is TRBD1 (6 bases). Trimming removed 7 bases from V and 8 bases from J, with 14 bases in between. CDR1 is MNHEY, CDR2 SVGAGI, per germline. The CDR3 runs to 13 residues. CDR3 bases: TGTGCCAGCACCCGAGCTAGGGGGGAAAAACTGTTTTTT. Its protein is CASTRARGEKLFF.

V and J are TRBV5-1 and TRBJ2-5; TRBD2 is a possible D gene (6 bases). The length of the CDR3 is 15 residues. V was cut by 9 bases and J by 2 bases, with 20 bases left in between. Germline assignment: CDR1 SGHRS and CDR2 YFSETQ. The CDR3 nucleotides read TGCGCCACCACGCCCCTACCCAGCGGGCAAGAGACCCAGTACTTC. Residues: CATTPLPSGQETQYF.

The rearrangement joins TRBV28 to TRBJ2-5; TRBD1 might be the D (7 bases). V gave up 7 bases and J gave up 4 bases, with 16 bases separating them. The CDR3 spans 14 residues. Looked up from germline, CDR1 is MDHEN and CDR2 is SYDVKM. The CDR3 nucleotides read TGTGCCAGCAATTTGGCAGGGGGGATAGAGACCCAGTACTTC. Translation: CASNLAGGIETQYF.

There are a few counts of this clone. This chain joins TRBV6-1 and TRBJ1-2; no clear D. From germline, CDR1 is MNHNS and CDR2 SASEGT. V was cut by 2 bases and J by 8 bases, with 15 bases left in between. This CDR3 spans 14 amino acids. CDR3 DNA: TGTGCCAGCAGTGAACGGGGAGCGCTCAGGGGCTACACCTTC. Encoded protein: CASSERGALRGYTF.

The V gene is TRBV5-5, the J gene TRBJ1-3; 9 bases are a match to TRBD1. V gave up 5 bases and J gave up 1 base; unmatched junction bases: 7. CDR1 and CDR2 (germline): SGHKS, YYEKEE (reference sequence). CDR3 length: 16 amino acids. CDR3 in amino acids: CASRLSDRGSGNTIYF. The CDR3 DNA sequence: TGTGCCAGCAGACTATCAGACAGGGGGTCTGGAAACACCATATATTTT. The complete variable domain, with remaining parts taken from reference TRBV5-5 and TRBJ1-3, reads DAGVTQSPTHLIKTRGQQVTLRCSPISGHKSVSWYQQVLGQGPQFIFQYYEKEERGRGNFPDRFSARQFPNYSSELNVNALLLGDSALYLCASRLSDRGSGNTIYFGEGSWLTVV.

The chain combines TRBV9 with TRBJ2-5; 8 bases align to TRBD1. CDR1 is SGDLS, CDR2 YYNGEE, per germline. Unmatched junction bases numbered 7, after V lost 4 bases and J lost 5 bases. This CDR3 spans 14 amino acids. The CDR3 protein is CASSIGQGRETQYF. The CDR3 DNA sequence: TGTGCCAGCAGCATTGGACAGGGAAGGGAGACCCAGTACTTC.

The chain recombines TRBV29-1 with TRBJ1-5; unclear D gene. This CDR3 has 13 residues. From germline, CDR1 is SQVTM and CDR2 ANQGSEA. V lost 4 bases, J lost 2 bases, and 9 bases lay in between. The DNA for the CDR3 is TGCAGCGTTGGGACGGGAGGCAATCAGCCCCAGCATTTT. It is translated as CSVGTGGNQPQHF. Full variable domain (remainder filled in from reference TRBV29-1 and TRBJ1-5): SAVISQKPSRDICQRGTSLTIQCQVDSQVTMMFWYRQQPGQSLTLIATANQGSEATYESGFVIDKFPISRPNLTFSTLTVSNMSPEDSSIYLCSVGTGGNQPQHFGDGTRLSIL.

CDR3 loop: CASSLTSGVYNEQFF. The CDR3 DNA reads TGTGCCAGCAGCTTAACTAGCGGGGTATATAATGAGCAGTTCTTC. This sequence joins TRBV7-9 and TRBJ2-1, with 10 bases fitting TRBD2. V dropped 2 bases and J dropped 7; count of bases not matched to a gene: 5. The CDR3 consists of 15 residues. CDR1 and CDR2 (germline): SEHNR, FQNEAQ (reference sequence). The variable domain in full, with the rest retrieved from reference TRBV7-9 and TRBJ2-1, is DTGVSQNPRHKITKRGQNVTFRCDPISEHNRLYWYRQTLGQGPEFLTYFQNEAQLEKSRLLSDRFSAERPKGSFSTLEIQRTEQGDSAMYLCASSLTSGVYNEQFFGPGTRLTVL.

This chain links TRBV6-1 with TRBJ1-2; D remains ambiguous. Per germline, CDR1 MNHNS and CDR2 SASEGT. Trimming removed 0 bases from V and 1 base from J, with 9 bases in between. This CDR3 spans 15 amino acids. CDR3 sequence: CASSEAVQNNYGYTF. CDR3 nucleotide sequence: TGTGCCAGCAGTGAAGCAGTCCAGAATAACTATGGCTACACCTTC.

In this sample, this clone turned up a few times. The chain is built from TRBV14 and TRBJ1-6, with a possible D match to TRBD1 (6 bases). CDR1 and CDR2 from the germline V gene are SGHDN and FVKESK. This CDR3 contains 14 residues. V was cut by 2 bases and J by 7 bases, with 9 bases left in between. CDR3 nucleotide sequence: TGTGCCAGCAGCCAAAGGACAGCGAATTCACCCCTCCACTTT. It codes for CASSQRTANSPLHF.

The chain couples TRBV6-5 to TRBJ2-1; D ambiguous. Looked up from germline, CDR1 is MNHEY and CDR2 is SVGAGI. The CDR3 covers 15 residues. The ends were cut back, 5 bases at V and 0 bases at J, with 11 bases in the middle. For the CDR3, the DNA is TGTGCCAGCAGTCCAAACAGCAACTCCTACAATGAGCAGTTCTTC. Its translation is CASSPNSNSYNEQFF.

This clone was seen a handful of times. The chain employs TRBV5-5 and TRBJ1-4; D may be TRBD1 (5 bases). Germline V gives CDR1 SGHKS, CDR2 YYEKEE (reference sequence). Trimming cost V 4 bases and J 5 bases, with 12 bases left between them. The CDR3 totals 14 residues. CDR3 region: CASSTDSHNEKLFF. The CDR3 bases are TGTGCCAGCAGCACTGACAGCCACAATGAAAAACTGTTTTTT. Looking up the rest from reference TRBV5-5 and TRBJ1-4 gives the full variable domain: DAGVTQSPTHLIKTRGQQVTLRCSPISGHKSVSWYQQVLGQGPQFIFQYYEKEERGRGNFPDRFSARQFPNYSSELNVNALLLGDSALYLCASSTDSHNEKLFFGSGTQLSVL.